This T cell receptor (beta chain) was identified during a study of blood T cell repertoires in COVID-19. Study-level information: The origin of the acute and convalescent COVID-19 samples was the United States, Italy and Spain.

V shed 2 bases and J shed 3 bases, with 8 bases lying between them. Germline CDR1 MDHEN, CDR2 SYDVKM. This CDR3 has 14 amino acids. Sequencing used immunoSEQ multiplex PCR; TCRdb keeps in-frame clones, though not all of them. The table lists 310,000 or so clones, 87% of them singletons. As to this clone: This same CDR3 is encoded by further DNA sequences in the sample.

The source of this sequence is a woman aged 45-60 years who had recovered from COVID-19. The V and J genes are TRBV28 and TRBJ1-5; D is ambiguous. What was sequenced was peripheral blood. The chain's CDR3 is CASSLAGSNQPQHF. The CDR3 DNA reads as TGTGCCAGCAGTTTAGCCGGTTCCAATCAGCCCCAGCATTTT.